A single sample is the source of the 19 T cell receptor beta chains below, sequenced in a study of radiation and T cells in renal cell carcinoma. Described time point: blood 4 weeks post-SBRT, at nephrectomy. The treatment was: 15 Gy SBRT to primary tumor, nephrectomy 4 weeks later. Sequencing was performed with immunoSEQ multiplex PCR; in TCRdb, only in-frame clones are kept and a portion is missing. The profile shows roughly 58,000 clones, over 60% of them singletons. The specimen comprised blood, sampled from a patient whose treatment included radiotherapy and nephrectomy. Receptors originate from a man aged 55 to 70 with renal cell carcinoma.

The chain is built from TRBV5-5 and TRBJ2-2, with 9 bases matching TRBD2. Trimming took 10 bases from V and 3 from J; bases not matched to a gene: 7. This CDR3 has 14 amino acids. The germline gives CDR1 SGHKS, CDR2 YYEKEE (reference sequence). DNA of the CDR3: TGTGCCTGTGGGCGGGAGGGAGACACCGGGGAGCTGTTTTTT. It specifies CACGREGDTGELFF.

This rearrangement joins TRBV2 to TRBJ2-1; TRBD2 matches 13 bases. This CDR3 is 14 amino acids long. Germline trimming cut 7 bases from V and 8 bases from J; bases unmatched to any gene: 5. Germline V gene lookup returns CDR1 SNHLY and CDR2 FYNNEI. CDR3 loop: CASTRTSGSDEQFF. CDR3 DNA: TGTGCCAGCACCCGGACTAGCGGGAGCGATGAGCAGTTCTTC.

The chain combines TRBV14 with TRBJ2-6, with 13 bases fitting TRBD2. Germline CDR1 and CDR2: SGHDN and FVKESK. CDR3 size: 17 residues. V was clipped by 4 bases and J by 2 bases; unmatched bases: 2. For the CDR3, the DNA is TGTGCCAGCAGCCGACTAGCGGGGGGTGCTGGGGCCAACGTCCTGACTTTC. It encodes CASSRLAGGAGANVLTF.

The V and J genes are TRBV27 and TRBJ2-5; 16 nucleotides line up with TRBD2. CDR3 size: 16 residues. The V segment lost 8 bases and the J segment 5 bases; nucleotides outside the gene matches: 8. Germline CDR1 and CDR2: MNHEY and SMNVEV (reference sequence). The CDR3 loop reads CASCRGLAGGSETQYF. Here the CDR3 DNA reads TGTGCCAGCTGCCGGGGACTAGCGGGAGGGAGTGAGACCCAGTACTTC.

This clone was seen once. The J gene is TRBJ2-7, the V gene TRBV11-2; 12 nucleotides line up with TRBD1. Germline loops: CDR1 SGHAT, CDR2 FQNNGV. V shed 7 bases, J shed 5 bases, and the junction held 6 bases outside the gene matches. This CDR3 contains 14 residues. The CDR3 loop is CASTPGTGGNEQYF. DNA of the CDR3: TGTGCCAGCACCCCGGGGACAGGGGGCAACGAGCAGTACTTC.

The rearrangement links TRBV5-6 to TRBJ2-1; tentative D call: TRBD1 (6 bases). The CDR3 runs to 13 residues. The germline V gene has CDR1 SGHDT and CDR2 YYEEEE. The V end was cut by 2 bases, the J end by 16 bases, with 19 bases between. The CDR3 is CASSFGRTGFVFF. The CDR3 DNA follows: TGTGCCAGCAGCTTCGGGCGAACAGGGTTTGTCTTCTTC.

The CDR3 DNA follows: TGTGCCTGGAGTGTAAACGATGGCTACACCTTC. This sequence encodes CAWSVNDGYTF. The chain has TRBV30 and TRBJ1-2; no clear D gene. This CDR3 is built from 11 residues. Germline values: CDR1 GTSNPN, CDR2 SVGIG (reference sequence). V was clipped by 0 bases and J by 6 bases, with 5 bases between them.

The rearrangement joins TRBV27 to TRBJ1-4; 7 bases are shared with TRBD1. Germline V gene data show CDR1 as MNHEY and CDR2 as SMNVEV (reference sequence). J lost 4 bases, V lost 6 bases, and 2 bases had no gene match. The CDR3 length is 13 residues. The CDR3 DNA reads TGTGCCAGCAGGGACAGGCTTAATGAAAAACTGTTTTTT. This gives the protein CASRDRLNEKLFF. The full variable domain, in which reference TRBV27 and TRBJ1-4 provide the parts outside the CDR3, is EAQVTQNPRYLITVTGKKLTVTCSQNMNHEYMSWYRQDPGLGLRQIYYSMNVEVTDKGDVPEGYKVSRKEKRNFPLILESPSPNQTSLYFCASRDRLNEKLFFGSGTQLSVL.

CDR3 sequence: CASSQPGIRGRLGNEQFF. The CDR3, as DNA: TGCGCCAGCAGCCAGCCGGGAATCAGGGGGCGGCTAGGTAATGAGCAGTTCTTC. This sequence joins TRBV4-1 and TRBJ2-1, with 8 positions matching TRBD1. Germline V CDR1 and CDR2: MGHRA, YSYEKL. V lost 3 bases, J lost 7 bases, and 17 bases stayed unmatched. The CDR3 loop spans 18 amino acids.

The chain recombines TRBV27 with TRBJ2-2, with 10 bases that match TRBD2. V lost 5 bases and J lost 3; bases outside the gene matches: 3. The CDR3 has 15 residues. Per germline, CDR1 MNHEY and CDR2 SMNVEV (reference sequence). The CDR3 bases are TGTGCCAGCAGTAGCGGGAGGGGTTACACCGGGGAGCTGTTTTTT. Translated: CASSSGRGYTGELFF.

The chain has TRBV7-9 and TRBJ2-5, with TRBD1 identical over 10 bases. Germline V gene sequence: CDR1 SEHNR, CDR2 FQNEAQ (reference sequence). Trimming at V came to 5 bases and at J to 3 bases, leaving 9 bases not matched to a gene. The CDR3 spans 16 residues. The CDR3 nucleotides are TGTGCCAGCAGCCCTAGCCCGGGACAGGGGAAAGAGACCCAGTACTTC. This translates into CASSPSPGQGKETQYF.

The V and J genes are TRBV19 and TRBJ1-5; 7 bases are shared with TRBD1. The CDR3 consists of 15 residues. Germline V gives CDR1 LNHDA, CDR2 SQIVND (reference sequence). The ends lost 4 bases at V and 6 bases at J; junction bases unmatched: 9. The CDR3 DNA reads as TGTGCCAGTAGTACACAGGGGACGGGGAGTCAGCCCCAGCATTTT. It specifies CASSTQGTGSQPQHF.

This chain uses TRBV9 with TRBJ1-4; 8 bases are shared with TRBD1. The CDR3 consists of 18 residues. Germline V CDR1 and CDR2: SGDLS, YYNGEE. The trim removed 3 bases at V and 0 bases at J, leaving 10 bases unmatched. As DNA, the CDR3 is TGTGCCAGCAGCGGCCCCCGGGGACAGGCCGCAACTAATGAAAAACTGTTTTTT. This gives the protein CASSGPRGQAATNEKLFF.

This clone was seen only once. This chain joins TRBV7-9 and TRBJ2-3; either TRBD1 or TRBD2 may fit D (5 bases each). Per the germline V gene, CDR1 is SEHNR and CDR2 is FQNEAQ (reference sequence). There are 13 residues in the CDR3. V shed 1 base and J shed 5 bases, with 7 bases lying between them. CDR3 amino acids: CASSLERGDTQYF. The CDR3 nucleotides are TGTGCCAGCAGCTTAGAGAGGGGAGATACGCAGTATTTT.

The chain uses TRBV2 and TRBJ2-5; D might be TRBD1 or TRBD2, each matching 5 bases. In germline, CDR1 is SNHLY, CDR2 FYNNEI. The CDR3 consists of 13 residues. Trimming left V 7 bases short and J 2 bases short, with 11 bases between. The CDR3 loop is CASKMGRQETQYF. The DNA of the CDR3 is TGTGCCAGCAAAATGGGACGGCAAGAGACCCAGTACTTC.

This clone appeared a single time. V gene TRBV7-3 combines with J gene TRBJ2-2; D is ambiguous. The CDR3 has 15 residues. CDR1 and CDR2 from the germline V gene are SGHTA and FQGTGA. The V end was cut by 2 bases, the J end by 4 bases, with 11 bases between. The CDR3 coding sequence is TGTGCCAGCAGCTTAGGTGTCAGGACCACCGGGGAGCTGTTTTTT. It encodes CASSLGVRTTGELFF.

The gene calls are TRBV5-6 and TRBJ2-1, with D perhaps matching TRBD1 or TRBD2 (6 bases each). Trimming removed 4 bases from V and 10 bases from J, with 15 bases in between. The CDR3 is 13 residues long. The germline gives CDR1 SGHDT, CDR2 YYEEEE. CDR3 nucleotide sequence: TGTGCCAGCAGCATTTCCAGGGGAGGAGAGCAGTTCTTC. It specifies CASSISRGGEQFF.

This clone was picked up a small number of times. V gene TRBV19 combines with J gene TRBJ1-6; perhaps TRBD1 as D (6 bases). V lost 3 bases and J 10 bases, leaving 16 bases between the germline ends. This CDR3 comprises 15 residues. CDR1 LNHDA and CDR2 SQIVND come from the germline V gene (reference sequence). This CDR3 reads CASSISVGGRSPLHF. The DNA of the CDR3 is TGTGCCAGTAGTATTAGCGTGGGGGGCCGGTCACCCCTCCACTTT.

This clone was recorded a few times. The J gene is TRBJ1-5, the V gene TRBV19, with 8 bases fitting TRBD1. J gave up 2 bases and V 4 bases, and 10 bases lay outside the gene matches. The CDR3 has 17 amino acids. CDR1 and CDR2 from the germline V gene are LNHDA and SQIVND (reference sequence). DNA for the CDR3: TGTGCCAGTAGTACAAAAAGGACAGGGTCGGGCAATCAGCCCCAGCATTTT. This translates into CASSTKRTGSGNQPQHF.